What follows are 17 T cell receptor beta chains derived from one specimen sequenced in a study. TCRdb reprocessed the RT-PCR reads with MiXCR, giving one entry per CDR3 protein. The sample records about 680,000 distinct CDR3 sequences, more than 13% being singletons. Sequencing was done on a sample of memory CD4+ T cells from blood. The receptor source for this set is a female donor in good health, serving as a healthy control.

The chain uses TRBV20-1 and TRBJ2-7, with D perhaps TRBD2 (6 bases). The CDR3 runs to 12 residues. Germline-derived CDR1 and CDR2 are DFQATT and SNEGSKA (reference sequence). V lost 6 bases, J lost 1 base, and 10 bases lay in between. The CDR3 reads CSAWAGSYEQYF. The CDR3 DNA reads as TGCAGTGCCTGGGCGGGGTCCTACGAGCAGTACTTC.

This clonotype was picked up a small number of times. The chain links TRBV11-2 to TRBJ2-1; D is unresolved. The V gene lost 5 bases and the J gene lost 2 bases, with 10 bases spanning the gap. CDR3 length equals 14 residues. CDR1 is SGHAT and CDR2 is FQNNGV in the germline V gene. CDR3 residues: CASSRLGPYNEQFF. The CDR3 DNA reads as TGTGCCAGCAGCCGACTCGGCCCCTACAATGAGCAGTTCTTC. Looking up the rest from reference TRBV11-2 and TRBJ2-1 gives the full variable domain: EAGVAQSPRYKIIEKRQSVAFWCNPISGHATLYWYQQILGQGPKLLIQFQNNGVVDDSQLPKDRFSAERLKGVDSTLKIQPAKLEDSAVYLCASSRLGPYNEQFFGPGTRLTVL.

The chain links TRBV10-3 to TRBJ1-4; unclear D gene. This CDR3 is built from 14 residues. V was clipped by 5 bases and J by 7 bases, with 14 bases between them. The germline CDR1 and CDR2 sequences are ENHRY and SYGVKD. CDR3 in DNA: TGTGCCATCAGTCTCCAACCTTCGGGTGAAAAACTGTTTTTT. Protein product: CAISLQPSGEKLFF.

The chain uses TRBV7-6 and TRBJ2-5; D might be TRBD2 (5 bases). V lost 4 bases and J lost 1, with 10 bases in between. The V gene's germline CDR1 is SGHVS and CDR2 FNYEAQ. This CDR3 is 14 amino acids long. The DNA for the CDR3 is TGTGCCAGCAGCTCGGACGGGGTCCAAGAGACCCAGTACTTC. This translates into CASSSDGVQETQYF.

This clonotype was counted only a few times. This chain links TRBV20-1 with TRBJ1-2; 8 bases align to TRBD1. CDR1 is DFQATT, CDR2 SNEGSKA, per germline (reference sequence). The CDR3 has 15 amino acids. Unmatched junction bases numbered 13, after V lost 1 base and J lost 9 bases. The CDR3 sequence is CSARVPGTGSFRYTF. CDR3 nucleotide sequence: TGCAGTGCTAGAGTTCCCGGGACAGGTTCCTTCCGCTACACCTTC.

The gene calls are TRBV27 and TRBJ1-6; D might be TRBD1 (6 bases). V was pared by 0 bases and J by 3 bases, with 9 bases between. Germline values: CDR1 MNHEY, CDR2 SMNVEV (reference sequence). The CDR3 consists of 16 residues. The CDR3 DNA sequence: TGTGCCAGCAGTTTATCGACACAGGGCTATAATTCACCCCTCCACTTT. Amino acid sequence: CASSLSTQGYNSPLHF.

This chain connects TRBV3-1 to TRBJ1-2, with 10 nucleotides matching TRBD1. The V segment lost 2 bases and the J segment 7 bases; nucleotides outside the gene matches: 10. Germline assignment: CDR1 LGHDT and CDR2 YNNKEL (reference sequence). The CDR3 is 16 amino acids. CDR3 in amino acids: CASSQTSGTGAVGYTF. In nucleotides, the CDR3 is TGTGCCAGCAGCCAAACATCCGGGACAGGGGCCGTTGGCTACACCTTC.

In its sample, this clonotype was seen a few times. The V gene is TRBV28, the J gene TRBJ1-4; no reliable D call. Germline lookup yields CDR1 MDHEN and CDR2 SYDVKM. V was trimmed by 7 bases and J by 5 bases, leaving 5 bases between them. There are 11 residues in the CDR3. The CDR3 DNA reads TGTGCCAGCAAGCGCAATGAAAAACTGTTTTTT. Translation: CASKRNEKLFF. The full variable domain, its missing parts supplied by reference TRBV28 and TRBJ1-4, is DVKVTQSSRYLVKRTGEKVFLECVQDMDHENMFWYRQDPGLGLRLIYFSYDVKMKEKGDIPEGYSVSREKKERFSLILESASTNQTSMYLCASKRNEKLFFGSGTQLSVL.

This clonotype was seen many times. Here the CDR3 DNA reads TGCAGCGTACGGGCGAACACTGAAGCTTTCTTT. Translated: CSVRANTEAFF. V gene TRBV29-1 combines with J gene TRBJ1-1; D unresolved. Germline V gives CDR1 SQVTM, CDR2 ANQGSEA. The V gene lost 6 bases and the J gene lost 1 base, with 6 bases spanning the gap. The CDR3 runs 11 residues.

This clonotype was seen many times. The rearrangement joins TRBV20-1 to TRBJ2-3; no reliable D call. The germline gives CDR1 DFQATT, CDR2 SNEGSKA (reference sequence). The V end lost 1 base, the J end lost 2 bases, and 7 bases lay between the germline ends. This CDR3 comprises 13 residues. The CDR3 bases are TGCAGTGCTAGAGGGCCGTACACAGATACGCAGTATTTT. Its translation is CSARGPYTDTQYF.

There are many counts of this clonotype. V is TRBV5-6 and J is TRBJ2-4, with D perhaps matching TRBD1 (6 bases). The germline gives CDR1 SGHDT, CDR2 YYEEEE. This CDR3 contains 13 residues. Trimming took 6 bases from V and 8 from J, leaving 15 bases between them. The CDR3: CASNLQGLDIQYF. CDR3 DNA sequence: TGTGCCAGCAACCTACAGGGTCTCGACATTCAGTACTTC.

V and J are TRBV6-2 or TRBV6-3 and TRBJ2-7; 9 nucleotides align to TRBD2. This CDR3 spans 14 amino acids. Germline V gene sequence: CDR1 MNHEY, CDR2 SVGEGT. Trimming at V came to 7 bases and at J to 4 bases, leaving 8 bases not matched to a gene. CDR3 coding DNA: TGTGCCAGCATTCGAGCGGGAGGCTCGTACGAGCAGTACTTC. Amino acid sequence: CASIRAGGSYEQYF.

This chain joins TRBV6-5 and TRBJ2-7; possible D gene TRBD1, 8 bases. The germline V gene has CDR1 MNHEY and CDR2 SVGAGI. The V end was cut by 5 bases, the J end by 2 bases, with 22 bases between. The CDR3 has 17 residues. In DNA form, the CDR3 reads TGTGCCAGCAGTCGGTGGGGAGGGGACAGGCATACCTACGAGCAGTACTTC. Its translation is CASSRWGGDRHTYEQYF.

A remark on this clonotype: A much larger clone differs from this one at a single base, so this may be a read error. The chain recombines TRBV7-2 with TRBJ2-7, with 8 bases aligning to TRBD2. The junction had 1 base not matched to a gene; V was cut back by 1 base and J by 2 bases. The CDR3 has 14 residues. Germline assignment: CDR1 SGHTA and CDR2 FQGNSA. The chain's CDR3 is CASSLVLAAYEQYF. The CDR3 DNA sequence: TGTGCCAGCAGCTTAGTACTAGCGGCCTACGAGCAGTACTTC.

The table lists this clonotype with many counts. The rearrangement joins TRBV29-1 to TRBJ1-1, with D possibly being TRBD1 (5 bases). In germline, CDR1 is SQVTM, CDR2 ANQGSEA. V lost 4 bases and J 5 bases, leaving 14 bases between the germline ends. The CDR3 sequence is 13 residues long. The CDR3 region is CSVVRGGGTEAFF. The DNA of the CDR3 is TGCAGCGTTGTCCGAGGTGGGGGAACTGAAGCTTTCTTT.

This clonotype has more than one count but fewer than ten. This chain uses TRBV7-8 with TRBJ2-5; maybe TRBD1 (6 bases). The V end lost 3 bases, the J end lost 1 base, and 15 bases lay between the germline ends. This CDR3 comprises 16 residues. Germline CDR1 and CDR2: SGHVS and FQNEAQ. The CDR3 DNA follows: TGTGCCAGCAGCTTTAGGGTCAGGGGTTTCCAAGAGACCCAGTACTTC. Its translation is CASSFRVRGFQETQYF. Full variable domain (rest looked up from reference TRBV7-8 and TRBJ2-5): GAGVSQSPRYKVAKRGQDVALRCDPISGHVSLFWYQQALGQGPEFLTYFQNEAQLDKSGLPSDRFFAERPEGSVSTLKIQRTQQEDSAVYLCASSFRVRGFQETQYFGPGTRLLVL.

The table lists this clonotype with a few counts. This sequence joins TRBV25-1 and TRBJ1-2, with 7 bases matching TRBD1. Trimming took 2 bases from V and 8 from J; bases not matched to a gene: 14. CDR1 and CDR2 (germline): MGHDK, SYGVNS. This CDR3 is 16 amino acids long. CDR3 region: CASSETGTAGMAGYTF. The CDR3 bases are TGTGCCAGCAGTGAAACCGGGACAGCCGGTATGGCCGGCTACACCTTC.